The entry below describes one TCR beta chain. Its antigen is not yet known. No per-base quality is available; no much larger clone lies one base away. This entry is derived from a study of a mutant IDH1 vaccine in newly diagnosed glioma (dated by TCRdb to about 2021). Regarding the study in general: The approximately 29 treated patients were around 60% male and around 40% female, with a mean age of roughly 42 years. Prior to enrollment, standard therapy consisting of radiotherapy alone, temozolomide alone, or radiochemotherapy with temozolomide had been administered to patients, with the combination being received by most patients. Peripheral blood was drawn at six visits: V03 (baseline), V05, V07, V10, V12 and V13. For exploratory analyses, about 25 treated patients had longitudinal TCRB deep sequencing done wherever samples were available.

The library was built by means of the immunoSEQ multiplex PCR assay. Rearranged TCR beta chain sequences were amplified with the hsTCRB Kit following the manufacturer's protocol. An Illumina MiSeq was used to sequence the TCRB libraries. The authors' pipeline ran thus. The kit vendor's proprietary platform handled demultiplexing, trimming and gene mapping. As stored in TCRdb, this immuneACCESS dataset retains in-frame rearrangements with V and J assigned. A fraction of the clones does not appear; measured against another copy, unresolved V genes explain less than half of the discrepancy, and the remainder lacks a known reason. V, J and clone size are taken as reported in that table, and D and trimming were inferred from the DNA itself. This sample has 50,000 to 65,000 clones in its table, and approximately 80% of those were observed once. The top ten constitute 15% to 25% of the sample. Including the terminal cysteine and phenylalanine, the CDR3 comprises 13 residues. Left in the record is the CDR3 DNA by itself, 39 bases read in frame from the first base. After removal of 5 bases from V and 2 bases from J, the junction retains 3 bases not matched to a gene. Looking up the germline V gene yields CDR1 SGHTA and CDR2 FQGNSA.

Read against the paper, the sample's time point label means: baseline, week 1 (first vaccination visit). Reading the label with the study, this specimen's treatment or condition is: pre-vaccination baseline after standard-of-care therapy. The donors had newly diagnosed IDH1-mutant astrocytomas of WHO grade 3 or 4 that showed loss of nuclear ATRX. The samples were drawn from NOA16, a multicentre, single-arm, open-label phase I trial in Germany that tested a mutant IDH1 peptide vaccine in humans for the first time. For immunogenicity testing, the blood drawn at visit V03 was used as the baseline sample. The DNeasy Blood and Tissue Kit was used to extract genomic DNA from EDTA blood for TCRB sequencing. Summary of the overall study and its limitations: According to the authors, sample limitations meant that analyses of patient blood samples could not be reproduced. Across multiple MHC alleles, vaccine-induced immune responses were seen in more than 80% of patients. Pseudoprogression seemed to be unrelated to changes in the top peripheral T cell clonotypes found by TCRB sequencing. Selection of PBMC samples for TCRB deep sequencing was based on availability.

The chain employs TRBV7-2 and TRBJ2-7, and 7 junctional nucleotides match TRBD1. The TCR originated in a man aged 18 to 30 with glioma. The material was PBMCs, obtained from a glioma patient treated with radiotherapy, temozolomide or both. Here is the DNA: TGTGCCAGCAGCCCGACAGGGACCTACGAGCAGTACTTC. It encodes CASSPTGTYEQYF.